Shown below are 11 T cell receptor beta chains from a single sample sequenced in a study of blood T cell repertoires in COVID-19. TCRdb keeps only in-frame clones here, not all; method: immunoSEQ multiplex PCR. The sample lists 150,000 to 200,000 clones, 84% occurring once. Source material: peripheral blood. These TCRs come from a woman aged 65 to 85 with COVID-19, enrolled during active disease.

CDR3 loop: CASSRVRETQYF. The CDR3 nucleotides are TGTGCCAGCAGCCGGGTGCGGGAGACCCAGTACTTC. The rearrangement uses TRBV2 and TRBJ2-5; D unclear. The V gene's germline CDR1 is SNHLY and CDR2 FYNNEI. The germline V and J ends were trimmed by 6 bases and 5 bases, with 10 bases remaining between them. CDR3 size: 12 residues.

The CDR3 reads CASSRGTDVNYGYTF. The CDR3, as DNA: TGTGCCAGCAGCCGGGGGACCGACGTTAACTATGGCTACACCTTC. V and J are TRBV7-6 and TRBJ1-2, with a tentative D call TRBD1 (5 bases). CDR3 size: 15 residues. Trimming shortened V by 5 bases and J by 1 base, and 14 bases separated the two germline ends. Per germline, CDR1 SGHVS and CDR2 FNYEAQ.

The chain is built from TRBV2 and TRBJ1-2; tentatively, D is TRBD1 (5 bases). V was shortened by 2 bases and J by 1 base, with 11 bases between the two germline ends. The CDR3 runs 15 residues. Per the germline V gene, CDR1 is SNHLY and CDR2 is FYNNEI. CDR3 nucleotide sequence: TGTGCCAGCAGTGAATTTGGCGACAGTAACTATGGCTACACCTTC. Its translation: CASSEFGDSNYGYTF.

The J gene is TRBJ1-2, the V gene TRBV18; 8 bases are shared with TRBD1. J gave up 7 bases and V 5 bases, and 12 bases lay outside the gene matches. CDR3 length equals 15 residues. Germline V CDR1 and CDR2: KGHSH, LQKENI. CDR3 coding DNA: TGTGCCAGCTCAACATCCCGACAGGGGTTAGCTGGCTACACCTTC. Translation: CASSTSRQGLAGYTF.

V gene TRBV6-5 combines with J gene TRBJ1-1; possibly TRBD1 for D (6 bases). The germline CDR1 and CDR2 sequences are MNHEY and SVGAGI. Trimming took off 2 bases at V and 9 bases at J, with 7 bases between the two ends. The CDR3 length is 11 residues. CDR3 in DNA: TGTGCCAGCAGTTACGGGGGCAAAGCTTTCTTT. This codes for CASSYGGKAFF.

In this sample, this clone turned up a few times. The CDR3, as DNA: TGTGCCAGCACAGACAGGATCAATTCACCCCTCCACTTT. Amino acids: CASTDRINSPLHF. The J gene is TRBJ1-6, the V gene TRBV9, with D perhaps TRBD1 (6 bases). The germline V gene encodes CDR1 SGDLS and CDR2 YYNGEE. The CDR3 runs 13 residues. V was trimmed by 6 bases and J by 7 bases, leaving 11 bases between them.

In this sample, this clone turned up a few times. The chain employs TRBV7-8 and TRBJ2-1; 11 nucleotides line up with TRBD2. This CDR3 contains 17 residues. The J segment lost 6 bases and the V segment lost 5 bases, leaving 12 bases of the junction unmatched. Germline V gives CDR1 SGHVS, CDR2 FQNEAQ. The CDR3 here is CASSARPLAGGINEQFF. In DNA, the CDR3 is TGTGCCAGCAGCGCCCGCCCTTTAGCGGGAGGGATCAATGAGCAGTTCTTC.

This sequence joins TRBV19 and TRBJ2-3; 8 nucleotides line up with TRBD2. The CDR3 length is 14 residues. The germline V gene has CDR1 LNHDA and CDR2 SQIVND (reference sequence). With 5 bases clipped from V and 1 base from J, the junction kept 2 bases outside the gene matches. CDR3 amino acids: CASSSAGGTDTQYF. The CDR3 nucleotides read TGTGCCAGTAGTTCAGCGGGAGGCACAGATACGCAGTATTTT.

V is TRBV28 and J is TRBJ2-3, with D hard to call. Germline assignment: CDR1 MDHEN and CDR2 SYDVKM. The CDR3 loop spans 14 amino acids. V lost 3 bases and J lost 4, with 11 bases in between. CDR3 sequence: CASSLARYADTQYF. The CDR3 DNA reads TGTGCCAGCAGTTTGGCTAGGTACGCAGATACGCAGTATTTT.

This rearrangement joins TRBV29-1 to TRBJ1-2; no reliable D call. The V end was cut by 3 bases, the J end by 8 bases, with 7 bases between. Germline-derived CDR1 and CDR2 are SQVTM and ANQGSEA. This CDR3 comprises 10 residues. Written as DNA, the CDR3 is TGCAGCGTTGAGGGCCAGGGCTACACCTTC. Its protein product is CSVEGQGYTF. Variable domain in full (rest from reference TRBV29-1 and TRBJ1-2): SAVISQKPSRDICQRGTSLTIQCQVDSQVTMMFWYRQQPGQSLTLIATANQGSEATYESGFVIDKFPISRPNLTFSTLTVSNMSPEDSSIYLCSVEGQGYTFGSGTRLTVV.

This clone was counted only a few times. Here the CDR3 reads CASSQGTAGNQPQHF. The CDR3 nucleotides are TGTGCCAGCAGCCAAGGGACAGCTGGGAATCAGCCCCAGCATTTT. The chain uses TRBV3-1 (or the pseudogene TRBV3-2) and TRBJ1-5; D may be TRBD1 (6 bases). The CDR3 is 15 residues long. The V end was cut by 1 base, the J end by 4 bases, with 11 bases between. Germline-derived CDR1 and CDR2 are LGHDT and YNNKEL (reference sequence).